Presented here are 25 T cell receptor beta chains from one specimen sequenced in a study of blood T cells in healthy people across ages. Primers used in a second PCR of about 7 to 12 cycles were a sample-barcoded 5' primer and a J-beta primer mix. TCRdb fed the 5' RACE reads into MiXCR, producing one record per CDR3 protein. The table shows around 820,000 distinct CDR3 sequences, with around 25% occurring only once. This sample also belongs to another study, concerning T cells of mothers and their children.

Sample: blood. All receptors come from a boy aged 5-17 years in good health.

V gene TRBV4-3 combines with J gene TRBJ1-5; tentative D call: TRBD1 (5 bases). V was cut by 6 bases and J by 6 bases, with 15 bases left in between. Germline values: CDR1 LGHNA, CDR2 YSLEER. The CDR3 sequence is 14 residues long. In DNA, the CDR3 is TGCGCCAGCAGGACAGAAACCTTTTTTCAGCCCCAGCATTTT. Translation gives CASRTETFFQPQHF.

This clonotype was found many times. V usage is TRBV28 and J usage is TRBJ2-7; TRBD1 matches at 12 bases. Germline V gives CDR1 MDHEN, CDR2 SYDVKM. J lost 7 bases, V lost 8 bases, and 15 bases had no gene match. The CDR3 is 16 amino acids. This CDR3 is CASHESRGTGGGEQYF. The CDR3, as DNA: TGTGCCAGCCACGAAAGTCGCGGGACAGGGGGCGGGGAGCAGTACTTC.

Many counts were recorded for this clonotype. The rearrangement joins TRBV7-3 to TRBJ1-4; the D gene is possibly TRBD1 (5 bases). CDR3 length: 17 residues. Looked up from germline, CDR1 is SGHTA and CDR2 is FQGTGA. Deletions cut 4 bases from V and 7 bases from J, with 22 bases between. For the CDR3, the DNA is TGTGCCAGCAGCTACCCCCCCCGCGGGGGAGAGGGTGAAAAACTGTTTTTT. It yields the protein CASSYPPRGGEGEKLFF.

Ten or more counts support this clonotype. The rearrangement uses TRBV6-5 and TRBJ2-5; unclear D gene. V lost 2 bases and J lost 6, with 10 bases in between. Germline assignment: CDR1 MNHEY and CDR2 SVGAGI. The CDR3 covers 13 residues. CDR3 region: CASSYDTGQTQYF. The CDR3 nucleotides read TGTGCCAGCAGTTACGACACCGGGCAGACCCAGTACTTC.

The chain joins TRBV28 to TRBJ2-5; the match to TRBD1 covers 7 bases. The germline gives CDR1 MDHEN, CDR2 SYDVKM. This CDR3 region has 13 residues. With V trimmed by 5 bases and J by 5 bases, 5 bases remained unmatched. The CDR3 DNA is TGTGCCAGCAGTCACAGGGGAGCGGAGACCCAGTACTTC. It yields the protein CASSHRGAETQYF.

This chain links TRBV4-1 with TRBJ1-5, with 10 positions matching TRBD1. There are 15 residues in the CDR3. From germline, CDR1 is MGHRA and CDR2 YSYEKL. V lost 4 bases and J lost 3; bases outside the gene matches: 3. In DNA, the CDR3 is TGCGCCAGCAGCCCCGGACAGGGGGACAATCAGCCCCAGCATTTT. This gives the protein CASSPGQGDNQPQHF.

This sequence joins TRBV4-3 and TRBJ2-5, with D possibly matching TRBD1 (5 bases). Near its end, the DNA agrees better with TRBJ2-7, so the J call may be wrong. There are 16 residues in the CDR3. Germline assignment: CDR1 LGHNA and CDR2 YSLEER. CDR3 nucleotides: TGCGCCAGCAGCCAAGATCTCCAGGGCCCTTCCTACGAGCAGTACTTC. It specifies CASSQDLQGPSYEQYF.

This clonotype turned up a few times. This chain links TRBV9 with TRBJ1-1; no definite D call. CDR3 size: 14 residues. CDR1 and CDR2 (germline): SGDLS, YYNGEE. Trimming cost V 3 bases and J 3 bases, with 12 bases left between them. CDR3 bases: TGTGCCAGCAGCGCCCAGATCCGGGACACTGAAGCTTTCTTT. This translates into CASSAQIRDTEAFF.

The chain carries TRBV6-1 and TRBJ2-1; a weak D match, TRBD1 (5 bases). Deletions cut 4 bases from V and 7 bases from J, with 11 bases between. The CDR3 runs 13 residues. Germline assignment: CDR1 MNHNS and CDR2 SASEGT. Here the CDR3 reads CASSGGHINEQFF. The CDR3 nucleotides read TGTGCCAGCAGTGGGGGCCACATAAATGAGCAGTTCTTC.

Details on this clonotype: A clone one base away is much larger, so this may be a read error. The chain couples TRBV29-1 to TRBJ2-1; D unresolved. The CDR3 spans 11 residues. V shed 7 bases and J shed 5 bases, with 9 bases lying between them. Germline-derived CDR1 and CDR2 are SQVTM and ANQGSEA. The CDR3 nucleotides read TGCAGCGCTCAGGATCACAATGAGCAGTTCTTC. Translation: CSAQDHNEQFF.

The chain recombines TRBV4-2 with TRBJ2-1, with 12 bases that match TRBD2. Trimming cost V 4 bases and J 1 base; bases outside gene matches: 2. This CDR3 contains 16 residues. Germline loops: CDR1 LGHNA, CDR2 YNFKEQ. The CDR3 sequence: CASSPSGGESYNEQFF. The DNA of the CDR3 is TGTGCCAGCAGCCCTAGCGGGGGGGAGTCCTACAATGAGCAGTTCTTC.

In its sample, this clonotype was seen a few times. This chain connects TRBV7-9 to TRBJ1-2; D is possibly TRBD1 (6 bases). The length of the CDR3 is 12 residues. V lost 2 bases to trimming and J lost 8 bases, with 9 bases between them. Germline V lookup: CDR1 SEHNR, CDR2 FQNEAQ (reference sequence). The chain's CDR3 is CASSLSTGGYTF. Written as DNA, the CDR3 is TGTGCCAGCAGCTTATCTACAGGGGGCTACACCTTC.

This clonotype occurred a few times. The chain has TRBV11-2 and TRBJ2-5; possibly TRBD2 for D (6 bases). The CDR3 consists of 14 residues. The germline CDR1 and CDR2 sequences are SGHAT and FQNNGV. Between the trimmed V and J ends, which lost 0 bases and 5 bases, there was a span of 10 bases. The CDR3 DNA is TGTGCCAGCAGCTTAGATCTTGCGGGGGAGACCCAGTACTTC. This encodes CASSLDLAGETQYF. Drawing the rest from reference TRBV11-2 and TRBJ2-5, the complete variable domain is EAGVAQSPRYKIIEKRQSVAFWCNPISGHATLYWYQQILGQGPKLLIQFQNNGVVDDSQLPKDRFSAERLKGVDSTLKIQPAKLEDSAVYLCASSLDLAGETQYFGPGTRLLVL.

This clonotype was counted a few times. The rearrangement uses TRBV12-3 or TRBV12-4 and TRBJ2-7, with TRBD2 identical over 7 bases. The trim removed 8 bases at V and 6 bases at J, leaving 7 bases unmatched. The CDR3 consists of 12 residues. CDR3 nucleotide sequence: TGTGCCAGCCGGGGGGACGGGAGCGAGCAGTACTTC. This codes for CASRGDGSEQYF.

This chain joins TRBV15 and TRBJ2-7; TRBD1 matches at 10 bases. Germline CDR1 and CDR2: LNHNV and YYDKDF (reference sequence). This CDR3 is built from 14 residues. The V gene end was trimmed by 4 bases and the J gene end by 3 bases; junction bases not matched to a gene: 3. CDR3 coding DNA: TGTGCCACCAGCACGAGGACAGGGGGCTACGAGCAGTACTTC. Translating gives CATSTRTGGYEQYF.

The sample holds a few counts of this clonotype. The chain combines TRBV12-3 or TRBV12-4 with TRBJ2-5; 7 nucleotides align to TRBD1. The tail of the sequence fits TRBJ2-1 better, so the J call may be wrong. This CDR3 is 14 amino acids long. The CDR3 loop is CASSTGTDYNEQFF. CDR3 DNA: TGTGCCAGCAGTACCGGGACAGATTACAATGAGCAGTTCTTC.

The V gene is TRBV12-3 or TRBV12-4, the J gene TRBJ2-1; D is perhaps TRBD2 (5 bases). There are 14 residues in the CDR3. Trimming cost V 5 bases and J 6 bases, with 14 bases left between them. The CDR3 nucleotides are TGTGCCAGCAGTGTTTGGGGAGAAGTCAATGAGCAGTTCTTC. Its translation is CASSVWGEVNEQFF.

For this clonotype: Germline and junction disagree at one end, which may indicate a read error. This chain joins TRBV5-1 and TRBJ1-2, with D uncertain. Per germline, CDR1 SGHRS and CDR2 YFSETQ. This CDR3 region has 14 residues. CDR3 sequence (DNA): TGCGCCAGCAGCTTGGCCCAGACTAACAATGGCTACACCTTC. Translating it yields CASSLAQTNNGYTF.

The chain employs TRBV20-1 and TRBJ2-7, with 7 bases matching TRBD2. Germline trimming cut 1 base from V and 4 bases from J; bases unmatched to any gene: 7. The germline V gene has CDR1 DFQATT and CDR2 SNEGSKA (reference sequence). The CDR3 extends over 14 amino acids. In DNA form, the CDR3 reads TGCAGTGCTAGAGTGACGGGAGGAGAATACGAGCAGTACTTC. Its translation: CSARVTGGEYEQYF.

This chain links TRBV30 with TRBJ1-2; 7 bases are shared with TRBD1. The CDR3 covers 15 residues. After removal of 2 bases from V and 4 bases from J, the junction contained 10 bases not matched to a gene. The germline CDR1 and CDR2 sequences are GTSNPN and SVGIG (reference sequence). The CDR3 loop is CAWSPPGQLSYGYTF. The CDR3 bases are TGTGCCTGGAGTCCCCCGGGACAGCTATCCTATGGCTACACCTTC.

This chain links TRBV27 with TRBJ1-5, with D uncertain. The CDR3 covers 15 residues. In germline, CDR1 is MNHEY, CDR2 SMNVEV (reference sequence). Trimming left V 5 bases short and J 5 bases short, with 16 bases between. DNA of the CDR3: TGTGCCAGCAGTCCCCGGGGTGGAGGCGATCAGCCCCAGCATTTT. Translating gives CASSPRGGGDQPQHF.

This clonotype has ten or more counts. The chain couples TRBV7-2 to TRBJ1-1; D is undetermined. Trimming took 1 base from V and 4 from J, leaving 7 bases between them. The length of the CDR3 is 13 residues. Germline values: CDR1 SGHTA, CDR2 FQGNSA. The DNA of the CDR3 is TGTGCCAGCAGCTTAGAAGAGGGCACTGAAGCTTTCTTT. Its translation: CASSLEEGTEAFF.

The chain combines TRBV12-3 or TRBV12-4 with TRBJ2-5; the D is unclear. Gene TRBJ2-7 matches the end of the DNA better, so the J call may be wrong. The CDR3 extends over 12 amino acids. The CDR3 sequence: CASSTTDYEQYF. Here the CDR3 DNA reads TGTGCCAGCAGTACGACGGATTACGAGCAGTACTTC.

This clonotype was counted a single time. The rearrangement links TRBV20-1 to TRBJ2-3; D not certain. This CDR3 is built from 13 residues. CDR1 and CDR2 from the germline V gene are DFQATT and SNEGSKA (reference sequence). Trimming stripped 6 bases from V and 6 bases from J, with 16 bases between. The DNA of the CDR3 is TGCAGTGCCCCTTCGTCATCGACGGATACGCAGTATTTT. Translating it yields CSAPSSSTDTQYF.

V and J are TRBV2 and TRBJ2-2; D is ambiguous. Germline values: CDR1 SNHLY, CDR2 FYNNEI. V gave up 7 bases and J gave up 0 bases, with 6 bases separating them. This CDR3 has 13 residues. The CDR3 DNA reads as TGTGCCAGCATCAATACGAACACCGGGGAGCTGTTTTTT. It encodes CASINTNTGELFF.